Here is one TCR beta chain with its context. The data belong to a study of CD8 T cells in Susac syndrome. With random hexamers, reverse transcription was performed on about 0.5 to 1 ug of RNA. MiXCR, applied by TCRdb to the immunoSEQ multiplex PCR reads, yields one record per CDR3 protein. The sample comprises 250,000 to 300,000 distinct CDR3 sequences, over 75% of which are singletons, and less than 0.2% rests with the top ten. Germline V gene data show CDR1 as DFQATT and CDR2 as SNEGSKA (reference sequence). Trimming left V 0 bases short and J 5 bases short, with 10 bases between. The CDR3 contains 13 residues.

V is TRBV20-1 and J is TRBJ2-5; no clear D. The sequence was obtained from a human donor with multiple sclerosis. The material sequenced was CD8+ T cells from PBMCs. As DNA, the CDR3 is TGCAGTGCTAGAGACCTCTCGGAGGAGACCCAGTACTTC. This codes for CSARDLSEETQYF.